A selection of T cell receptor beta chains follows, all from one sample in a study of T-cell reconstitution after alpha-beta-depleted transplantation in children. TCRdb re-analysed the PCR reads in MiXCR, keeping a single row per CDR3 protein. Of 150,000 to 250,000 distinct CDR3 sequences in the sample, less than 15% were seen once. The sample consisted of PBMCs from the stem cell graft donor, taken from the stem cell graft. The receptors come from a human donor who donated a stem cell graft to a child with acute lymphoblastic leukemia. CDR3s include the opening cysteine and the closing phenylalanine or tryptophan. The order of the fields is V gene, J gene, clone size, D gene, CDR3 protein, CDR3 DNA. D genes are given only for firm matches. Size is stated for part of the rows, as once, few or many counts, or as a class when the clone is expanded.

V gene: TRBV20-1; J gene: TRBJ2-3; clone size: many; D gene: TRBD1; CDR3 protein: CSASLGQVTDTQYF; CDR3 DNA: TGCAGTGCTAGTTTGGGACAGGTCACAGATACGCAGTATTTT
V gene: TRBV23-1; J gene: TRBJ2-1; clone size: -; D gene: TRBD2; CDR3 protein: CASSHRKLAGPYNEQFF; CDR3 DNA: TGCGCCAGCAGTCATCGAAAACTAGCGGGCCCTTACAATGAGCAGTTCTTC
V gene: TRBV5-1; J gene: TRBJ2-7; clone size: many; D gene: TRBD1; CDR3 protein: CASSRQGDYDEQYF; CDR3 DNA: TGCGCCAGCAGTAGACAGGGGGATTACGACGAGCAGTACTTC
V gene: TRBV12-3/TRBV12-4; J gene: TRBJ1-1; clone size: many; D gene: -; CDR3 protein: CASTREFTEAFF; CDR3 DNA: TGTGCTAGTACTCGGGAGTTCACTGAAGCTTTCTTT
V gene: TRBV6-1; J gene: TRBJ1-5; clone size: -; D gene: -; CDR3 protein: CASGGWLGSNQPQHF; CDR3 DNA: TGTGCCAGCGGGGGATGGTTGGGTAGCAATCAGCCCCAGCATTTT
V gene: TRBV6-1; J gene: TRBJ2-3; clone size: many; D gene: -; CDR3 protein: CASSASGGGTQYF; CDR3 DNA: TGTGCCAGCAGTGCCTCGGGTGGAGGTACGCAGTATTTT
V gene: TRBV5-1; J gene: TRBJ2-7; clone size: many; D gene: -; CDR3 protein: CASSLAATSGHEQYF; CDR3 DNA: TGCGCCAGCAGCTTGGCCGCGACTTCAGGCCACGAGCAGTACTTC
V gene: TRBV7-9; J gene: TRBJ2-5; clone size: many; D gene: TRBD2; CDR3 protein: CASSLGLAGTQETQYF; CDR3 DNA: TGTGCCAGCAGCTTAGGACTAGCGGGGACACAAGAGACCCAGTACTTC
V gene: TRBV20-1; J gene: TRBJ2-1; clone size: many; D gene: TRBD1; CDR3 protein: CSADRGLGEDEQFF; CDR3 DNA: TGCAGTGCGGACAGGGGGCTCGGGGAAGATGAGCAGTTCTTC
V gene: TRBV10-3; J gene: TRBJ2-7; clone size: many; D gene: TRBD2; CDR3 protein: CAATRGGRAEQYF; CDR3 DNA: TGTGCCGCGACCCGGGGCGGGAGGGCCGAGCAGTACTTC
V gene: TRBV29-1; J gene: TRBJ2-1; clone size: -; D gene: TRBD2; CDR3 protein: CSVNGLAGINEQFF; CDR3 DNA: TGCAGCGTAAATGGACTAGCGGGGATCAATGAGCAGTTCTTC
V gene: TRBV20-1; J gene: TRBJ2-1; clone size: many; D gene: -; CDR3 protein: CSARALADLYNEQFF; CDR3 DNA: TGCAGTGCCAGGGCCTTGGCGGATCTCTACAATGAGCAGTTCTTC
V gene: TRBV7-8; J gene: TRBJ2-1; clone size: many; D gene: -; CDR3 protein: CASSLPSRGSYNEQFF; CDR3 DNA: TGTGCCAGCAGCTTACCGTCGCGAGGTTCCTACAATGAGCAGTTCTTC
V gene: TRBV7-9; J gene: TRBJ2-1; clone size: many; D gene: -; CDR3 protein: CASSLRSQGGNEQFF; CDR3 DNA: TGTGCCAGCAGCTTAAGGTCTCAGGGTGGGAATGAGCAGTTCTTC
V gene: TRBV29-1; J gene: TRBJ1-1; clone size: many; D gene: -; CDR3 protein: CSATPNTEAFF; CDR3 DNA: TGCAGCGCTACGCCGAACACTGAAGCTTTCTTT
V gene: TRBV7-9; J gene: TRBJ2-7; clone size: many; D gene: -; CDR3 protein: CASTGGTYEQYF; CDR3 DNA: TGTGCCAGCACGGGCGGTACCTACGAGCAGTACTTC
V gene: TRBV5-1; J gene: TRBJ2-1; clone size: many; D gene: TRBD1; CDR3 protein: CASSYRDRGSYEQFF; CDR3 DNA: TGCGCCAGCAGCTACCGGGACAGGGGGTCCTATGAGCAGTTCTTC
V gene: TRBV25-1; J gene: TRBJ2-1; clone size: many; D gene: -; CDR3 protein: CASSAAKGYNEQFF; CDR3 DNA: TGTGCCAGCAGTGCTGCCAAGGGATACAATGAGCAGTTCTTC
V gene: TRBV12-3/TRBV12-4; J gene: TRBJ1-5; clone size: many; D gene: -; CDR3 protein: CASSLTQGQRQPQHF; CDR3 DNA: TGTGCCAGCAGTTTAACGCAGGGTCAGCGTCAGCCCCAGCATTTT
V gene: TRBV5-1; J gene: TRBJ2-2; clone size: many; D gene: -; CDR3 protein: CASSYRPAGGQTGELFF; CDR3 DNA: TGCGCCAGCAGCTATCGACCGGCCGGGGGACAAACCGGGGAGCTGTTTTTT
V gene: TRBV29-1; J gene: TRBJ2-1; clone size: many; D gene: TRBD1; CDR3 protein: CSLKQGSDYNEQFF; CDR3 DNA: TGCAGCCTAAAACAGGGGAGTGACTACAATGAGCAGTTCTTC
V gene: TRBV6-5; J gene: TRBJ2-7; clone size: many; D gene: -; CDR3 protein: CASSYLDGPYEQYF; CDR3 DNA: TGTGCCAGCAGTTACTTGGACGGCCCCTACGAGCAGTACTTC